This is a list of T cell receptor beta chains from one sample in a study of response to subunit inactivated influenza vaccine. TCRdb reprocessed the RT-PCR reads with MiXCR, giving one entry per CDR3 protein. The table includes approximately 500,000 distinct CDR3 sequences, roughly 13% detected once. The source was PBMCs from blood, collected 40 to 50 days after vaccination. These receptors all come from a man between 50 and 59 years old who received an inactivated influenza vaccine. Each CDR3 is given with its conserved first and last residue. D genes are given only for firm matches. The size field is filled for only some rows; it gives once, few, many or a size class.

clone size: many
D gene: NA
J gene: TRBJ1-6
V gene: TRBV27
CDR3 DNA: TGTGCCAGCAGTTTAGGGGTAGTTCCTTCCGGGAATTCACCCCTCCACTTT
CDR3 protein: CASSLGVVPSGNSPLHF

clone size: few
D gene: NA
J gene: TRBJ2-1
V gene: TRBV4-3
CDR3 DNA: TGCGCCAGCAGCCAAGTCCCCGAGAATGAGCAGTTCTTC
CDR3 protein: CASSQVPENEQFF

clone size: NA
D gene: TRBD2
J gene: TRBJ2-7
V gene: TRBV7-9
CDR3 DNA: TGTGCCAGCAGCTTAGAGGGGTTAGCGGGAGACGAGCAGTACTTC
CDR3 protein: CASSLEGLAGDEQYF

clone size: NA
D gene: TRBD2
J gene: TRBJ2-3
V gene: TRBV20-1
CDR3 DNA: TGCAGTGCTAGCCCGGGACTAGCGGGAATGACAGATACGCAGTATTTT
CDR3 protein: CSASPGLAGMTDTQYF

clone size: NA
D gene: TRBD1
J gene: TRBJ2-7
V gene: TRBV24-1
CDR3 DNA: TGTGCCACCAGCTCAGGGGGAGACGAGCAGTACTTC
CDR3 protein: CATSSGGDEQYF

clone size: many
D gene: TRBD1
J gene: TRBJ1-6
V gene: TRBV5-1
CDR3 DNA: TGCGCCAGCAGCTTGGGAGGGACAGGGAATTCACCCCTCCACTTT
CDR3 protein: CASSLGGTGNSPLHF

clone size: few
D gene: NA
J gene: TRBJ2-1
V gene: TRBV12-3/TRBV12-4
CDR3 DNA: TGTGCCAGCAGTTACCCGGGACGGAGGAATGAGCAGTTCTTC
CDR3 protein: CASSYPGRRNEQFF

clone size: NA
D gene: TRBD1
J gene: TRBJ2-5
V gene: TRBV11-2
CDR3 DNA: TGTGCCAGCAGAAACCGGGACAGGAGCCCAGGCCAGTACTTC
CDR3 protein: CASRNRDRSPGQYF

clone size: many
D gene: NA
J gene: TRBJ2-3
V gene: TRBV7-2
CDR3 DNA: TGTGCCAGCAGCTTGGCAGGGACCGTAAGCACAGATACGCAGTATTTT
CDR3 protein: CASSLAGTVSTDTQYF

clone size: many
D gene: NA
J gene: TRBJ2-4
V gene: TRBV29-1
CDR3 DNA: TGCAGCGTTGGCGGAGCCAAAAACATTCAGTACTTC
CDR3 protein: CSVGGAKNIQYF

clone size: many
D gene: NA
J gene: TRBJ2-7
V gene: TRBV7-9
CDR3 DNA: TGTGCCAGCAGCCCCGGCCTAGCGTCCCCCTACGAGCAGTACTTC
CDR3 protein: CASSPGLASPYEQYF

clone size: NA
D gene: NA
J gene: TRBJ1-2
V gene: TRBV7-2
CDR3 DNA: TGTGCCAGCAGCTTAGTCGGGAGGTCTAACTATGGCTACACCTTC
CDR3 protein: CASSLVGRSNYGYTF

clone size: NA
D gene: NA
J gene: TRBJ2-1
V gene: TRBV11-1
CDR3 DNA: TGTGCCAGCAGCTATCAGCGTGCCAGCTACAATGAGCAGTTCTTC
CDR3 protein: CASSYQRASYNEQFF

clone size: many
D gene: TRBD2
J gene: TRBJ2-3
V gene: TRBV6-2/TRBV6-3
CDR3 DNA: TGTGCCAGCACCCGACTAGCGGCAACAGATACGCAGTATTTT
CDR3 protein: CASTRLAATDTQYF

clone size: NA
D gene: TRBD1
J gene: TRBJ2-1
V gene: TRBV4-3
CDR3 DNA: TGCGCCAGCAGCCAAGAGGTTTACAGGGGTCGTGGACCAGAGCAGTTCTTC
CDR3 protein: CASSQEVYRGRGPEQFF

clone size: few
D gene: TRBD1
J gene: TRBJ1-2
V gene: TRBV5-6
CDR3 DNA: TGTGCCAGCAGCGAGATCAGGGGGCAGGGCTACACCTTC
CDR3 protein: CASSEIRGQGYTF

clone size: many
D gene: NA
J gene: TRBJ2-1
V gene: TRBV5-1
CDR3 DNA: TGCGCCAGCAGCGCTCGGTGGACTTCGGAGAACAATGAGCAGTTCTTC
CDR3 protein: CASSARWTSENNEQFF

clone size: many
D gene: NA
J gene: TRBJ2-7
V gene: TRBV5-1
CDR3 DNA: TGCGCCAGCAGCTTGGCCGGGTTAACCTTCTACGAGCAGTACTTC
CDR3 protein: CASSLAGLTFYEQYF

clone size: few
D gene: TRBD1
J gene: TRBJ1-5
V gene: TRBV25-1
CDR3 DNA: TGTGCCAGCAGAGGGGACAGAGATCAGCCCCAGCATTTT
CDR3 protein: CASRGDRDQPQHF

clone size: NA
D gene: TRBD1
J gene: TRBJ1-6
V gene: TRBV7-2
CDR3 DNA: TGTGCCAGCAGCCTTGAGGGAGGGGGCGCGAGTAATTCACCCCTCCACTTT
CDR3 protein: CASSLEGGGASNSPLHF

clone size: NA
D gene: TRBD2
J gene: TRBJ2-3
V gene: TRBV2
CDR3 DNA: TGTGCCAGCAGTGAAGCGGGAGCGGGAGCAGATACGCAGTATTTT
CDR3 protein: CASSEAGAGADTQYF

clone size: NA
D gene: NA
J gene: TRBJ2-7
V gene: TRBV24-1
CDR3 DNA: TGTGCCACCAGTGATTTGACAGGGTTCGAGCAGTACTTC
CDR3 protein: CATSDLTGFEQYF

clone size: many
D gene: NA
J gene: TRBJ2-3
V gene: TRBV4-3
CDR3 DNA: TGCGCCAGCAGCCGACACCGGGAGAGGGTGGATACGCAGTATTTT
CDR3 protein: CASSRHRERVDTQYF

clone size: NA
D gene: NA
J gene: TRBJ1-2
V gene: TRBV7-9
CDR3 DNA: TGTGCCAGCAGCTCCCCAGGGCGTCGATATGGCTACACCTTC
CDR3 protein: CASSSPGRRYGYTF

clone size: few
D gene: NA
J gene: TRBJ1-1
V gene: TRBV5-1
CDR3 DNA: TGCGCCAGCAGCTTGGGTTCCGTTCTCATGAACACTGAAGCTTTCTTT
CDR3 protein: CASSLGSVLMNTEAFF

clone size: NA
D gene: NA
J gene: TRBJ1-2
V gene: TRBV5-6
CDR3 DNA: TGTGCCAGCAGCCGGGGGCGGGGAGGCTACACCTTC
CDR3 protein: CASSRGRGGYTF

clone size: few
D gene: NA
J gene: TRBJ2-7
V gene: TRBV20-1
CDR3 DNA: TGCAGTGCACACCGGGCGCGGGGCGAGCAGTACTTC
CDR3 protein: CSAHRARGEQYF

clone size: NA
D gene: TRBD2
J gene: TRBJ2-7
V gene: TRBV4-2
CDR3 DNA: TGTGCCAGCAGCCAAGAGGGCGGCGGGAGATGGTACGAGCAGTACTTC
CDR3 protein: CASSQEGGGRWYEQYF

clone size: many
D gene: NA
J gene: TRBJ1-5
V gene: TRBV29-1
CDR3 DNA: TGCAGCGTCCTAGAGGACAATACTCAGCCCCAGCATTTT
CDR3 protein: CSVLEDNTQPQHF

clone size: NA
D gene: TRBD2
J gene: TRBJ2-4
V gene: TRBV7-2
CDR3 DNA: TGTGCCAGCAGCCGAGGAGGACTAGCGGAAGCCAAAAACATTCAGTACTTC
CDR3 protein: CASSRGGLAEAKNIQYF

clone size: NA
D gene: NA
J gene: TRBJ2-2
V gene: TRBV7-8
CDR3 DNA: TGTGCCAGCAGCCCCCTATGGACCGGGGAGCTGTTTTTT
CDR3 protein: CASSPLWTGELFF

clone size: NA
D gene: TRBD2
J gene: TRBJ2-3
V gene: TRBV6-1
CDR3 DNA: TGTGCCAGCAGGATGGCGGGGGGCCCTATTAGCACAGATACGCAGTATTTT
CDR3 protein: CASRMAGGPISTDTQYF

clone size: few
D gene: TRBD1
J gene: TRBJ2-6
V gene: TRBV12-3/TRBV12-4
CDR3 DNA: TGTGCCAGCAGTTCTGACAGGGAAGCGGCTGGGGCCAACGTCCTGACTTTC
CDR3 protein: CASSSDREAAGANVLTF

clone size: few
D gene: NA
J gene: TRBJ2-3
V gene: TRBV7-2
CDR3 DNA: TGTGCCAGCAGCTTTGGACAAGTATCATCAGATACGCAGTATTTT
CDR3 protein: CASSFGQVSSDTQYF

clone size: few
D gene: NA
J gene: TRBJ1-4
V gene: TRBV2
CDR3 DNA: TGTGCCAGCAGTTTGGGAAAACTGTTTTTT
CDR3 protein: CASSLGKLFF

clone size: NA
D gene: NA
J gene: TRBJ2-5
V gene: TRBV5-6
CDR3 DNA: TGTGCCAGCAGCTTGTTTACAGGTTTAGAGACCCAGTACTTC
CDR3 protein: CASSLFTGLETQYF

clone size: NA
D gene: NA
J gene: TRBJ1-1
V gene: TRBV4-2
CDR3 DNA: TGTGCCAGCAGCCAAGTGGGTCAGATGAACACTGAAGCTTTCTTT
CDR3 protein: CASSQVGQMNTEAFF